Below, 12 T cell receptor beta chains from the same sample are listed, as sequenced in a study of T cell responses to AZD1222 COVID-19 vaccine. TCRdb's table, derived via immunoSEQ multiplex PCR, lists solely in-frame clones and lacks some. The sample holds 60,000 to 65,000 clones, roughly 84% seen once. Sequenced material: peripheral blood, taken on day 0 of AZD1222 vaccination. Receptor source: an adult in good health.

The gene calls are TRBV4-1 and TRBJ2-1, with TRBD2 identical over 10 bases. The CDR3 consists of 15 residues. CDR1 and CDR2 from the germline V gene are MGHRA and YSYEKL. V gave up 4 bases and J gave up 6 bases; unmatched junction bases: 6. The CDR3 here is CASSLQRGGGNEQFF. CDR3 sequence (DNA): TGCGCCAGCAGCCTACAGCGGGGGGGAGGCAATGAGCAGTTCTTC.

The chain recombines TRBV7-8 with TRBJ2-7; 8 bases line up with TRBD2. CDR3 length: 12 residues. V shed 6 bases, J shed 4 bases, and the junction held 2 bases outside the gene matches. Per the germline V gene, CDR1 is SGHVS and CDR2 is FQNEAQ. The CDR3 is CASSSGAYEQYF. The CDR3 DNA follows: TGTGCCAGCAGTAGCGGGGCGTACGAGCAGTACTTC.

The V gene is TRBV6-5, the J gene TRBJ1-6, with D perhaps matching TRBD1 (5 bases). Germline V gene lookup returns CDR1 MNHEY and CDR2 SVGAGI. V was cut by 7 bases and J by 5 bases, with 12 bases left in between. The CDR3 is 14 residues long. The CDR3 coding sequence is TGTGCCAGCAAGGGGTCGGGGGATAATTCACCCCTCCACTTT. Its protein product is CASKGSGDNSPLHF.

The chain joins TRBV2 to TRBJ1-5, with a possible D match to TRBD1 (5 bases). Germline V gene data show CDR1 as SNHLY and CDR2 as FYNNEI. Trimming left V 8 bases short and J 0 bases short, with 11 bases between. CDR3 length: 14 residues. CDR3 sequence: CASGQGPSNQPQHF. In nucleotides, the CDR3 is TGTGCCAGCGGTCAGGGTCCTAGCAATCAGCCCCAGCATTTT.

The V and J genes are TRBV4-1 and TRBJ2-2; tentatively, D is TRBD1 (8 bases). The V gene's germline CDR1 is MGHRA and CDR2 YSYEKL. The V gene lost 5 bases and the J gene lost 5 bases, with 15 bases spanning the gap. This CDR3 contains 15 residues. The CDR3 DNA reads TGCGCCAGCAGCTCCGGACAGGGACTAACCGGGGAGCTGTTTTTT. Its translation: CASSSGQGLTGELFF.

The gene calls are TRBV21-1 and TRBJ1-5; the table gives TRBD1 as D, unverified against the DNA. TRBV21-1 counts as a pseudogene. The CDR3 has 17 amino acids. CDR3 sequence reads: CASSKALAGAPNQPQHF. The DNA of the CDR3 is TGTGCCAGCAGCAAAGCGCTTGCAGGGGCGCCGAATCAGCCCCAGCATTTT.

This chain links TRBV5-1 with TRBJ1-1, with TRBD1 matching over 7 bases. Germline trimming cut 4 bases from V and 3 bases from J; bases unmatched to any gene: 12. The CDR3 has 16 residues. The germline CDR1 and CDR2 sequences are SGHRS and YFSETQ. The CDR3 DNA is TGCGCCAGCAGCCAGCCTTCACAGGGGAAGGACACTGAAGCTTTCTTT. Its protein product is CASSQPSQGKDTEAFF.

The gene calls are TRBV7-6 and TRBJ1-5; 10 bases match TRBD1. CDR1 SGHVS and CDR2 FNYEAQ come from the germline V gene. V shed 2 bases, J shed 4 bases, and the junction held 2 bases outside the gene matches. This CDR3 region has 15 residues. DNA of the CDR3: TGTGCCAGCAGCTTAAGGACAGGGGGAAATCAGCCCCAGCATTTT. It codes for CASSLRTGGNQPQHF.

The chain recombines TRBV11-2 with TRBJ2-3; 9 bases line up with TRBD2. The CDR3 length is 15 residues. Germline V gives CDR1 SGHAT, CDR2 FQNNGV. V trimming: 3 bases; J trimming: 3 bases; junction bases outside the gene matches: 4. In DNA form, the CDR3 reads TGTGCCAGCAGCTTGGGACTAGCCATTACAGATACGCAGTATTTT. It is translated as CASSLGLAITDTQYF.

The chain joins TRBV6-1 to TRBJ2-5, with D tentatively TRBD1 or TRBD2 (5 bases each). The CDR3 is made up of 16 amino acids. V gave up 3 bases and J gave up 3 bases, with 17 bases separating them. The germline V gene encodes CDR1 MNHNS and CDR2 SASEGT. CDR3: CASSELWPGTKETQYF. Here the CDR3 DNA reads TGTGCCAGCAGTGAGCTCTGGCCCGGGACCAAAGAGACCCAGTACTTC.

V usage is TRBV6-5 and J usage is TRBJ2-7; no clear D. V was clipped by 5 bases and J by 0 bases, with 11 bases between them. The CDR3 runs 14 residues. Germline V gives CDR1 MNHEY, CDR2 SVGAGI. Here the CDR3 DNA reads TGTGCCAGCAGTCCTACTTGGGGCTCCTACGAGCAGTACTTC. This gives the protein CASSPTWGSYEQYF.

The DNA for the CDR3 is TGTGCTAGTGTCCGCCAAAGCGGGGGGTCCTACAATGAGCAGTTCTTC. Amino acid sequence: CASVRQSGGSYNEQFF. The rearrangement links TRBV12-5 to TRBJ2-1; 9 nucleotides agree with TRBD2. The V gene's germline CDR1 is LGHNT and CDR2 FRNRAP. This CDR3 is built from 16 residues. The junction had 8 bases not matched to a gene; V was cut back by 7 bases and J by 1 base.